This TCR beta chain was documented in a study of T cells in localized non-small cell lung cancer. Adjacent lung lacking atypia came from at least 2 cm beyond the tumor margin. General study results and limits: Uninvolved adjacent lung showed the highest T cell clonality, exceeding tumor. Appearance in adjacent lung was seen for a median around 58 of the top 100 tumor clones. Investigators sequenced only a single tumor region, leaving heterogeneity possible.

The CDR3 runs 13 residues. The V segment lost 5 bases and the J segment 2 bases; nucleotides outside the gene matches: 3. Germline CDR1 LNHDA, CDR2 SQIVND (reference sequence). Data came from immunoSEQ multiplex PCR; TCRdb stores just in-frame clones and leaves some out. The sample records approximately 1,400 clones, roughly 20% being singletons. This clone occurred once. Antigen specificity is unknown. Specimen: normal lung tissue next to the tumor, collected before any cancer treatment. The chain has TRBV19 and TRBJ2-7, with 7 bases fitting TRBD1. The receptor's source is a female donor of 60 years or more with stage II squamous cell lung carcinoma. The CDR3 nucleotides are TGTGCCAGTAGTTACAGGGGTCCCTACGAGCAGTACTTC. Translation: CASSYRGPYEQYF.